The clone carrying this TCR beta chain was detected a few times. This record belongs to a study of regulatory T cells in long-lasting Graves disease. Germline CDR1 and CDR2: MNHEY and SMNVEV (reference sequence). The V and J ends lost 3 bases and 0 bases respectively, with 8 bases between them. The CDR3 contains 15 residues. TCR beta libraries were built with iRepertoire HTBI primers and Arm-PCR of CDR3 regions. MiXCR was run by TCRdb on the multiplex PCR reads, yielding one entry per CDR3 protein. The sample has under 500,000 distinct CDR3 sequences; 20% to 25% are singletons. As to time point: persistent/refractory GD, antithyroid drugs over 5 years with positive TRAb. The TCR library used RNA extracted from PBMCs.

V and J are TRBV27 and TRBJ2-2, with D possibly matching TRBD1 (6 bases). The receptor comes from a female donor with Graves disease. Sequenced here: peripheral blood mononuclear cells (PBMCs), sampled when the disease was refractory, from a patient treated with antithyroid drugs. CDR3 nucleotides: TGTGCCAGCAGTTTCGGGACATCGAACACCGGGGAGCTGTTTTTT. Translating gives CASSFGTSNTGELFF.